The 21 T cell receptor beta chains in this list originate from one sample, sequenced in a study of T cell responses to AZD1222 COVID-19 vaccine. The table came from immunoSEQ multiplex PCR; TCRdb's copy has only in-frame clones and leaves some out. The sample carries around 150,000 clones, around 92% recorded once. The source was peripheral blood, collected on day 0 of AZD1222 vaccination. The receptors were gathered from an adult in good health.

This clone has only one observation. The chain recombines TRBV11-3 with TRBJ1-5, with D tentatively TRBD1 (6 bases). V dropped 0 bases and J dropped 5 bases, with 17 bases sitting between them. Per the germline V gene, CDR1 is SGHNT and CDR2 is YENEEA. The CDR3 runs to 17 residues. CDR3 in amino acids: CASSLDGLQGIHQPQHF. The CDR3 nucleotides read TGTGCCAGCAGCTTAGACGGCCTACAGGGAATCCATCAGCCCCAGCATTTT.

CDR3 amino acids: CASSFSSGLSYNEQFF. The CDR3 DNA sequence: TGTGCCAGCAGTTTTTCCTCGGGGCTCTCCTACAATGAGCAGTTCTTC. V usage is TRBV6-5 and J usage is TRBJ2-1; D might be TRBD1 or TRBD2, each matching 5 bases. In germline, CDR1 is MNHEY, CDR2 SVGAGI. The germline V and J ends were trimmed by 4 bases and 0 bases, with 13 bases remaining between them. The CDR3 totals 16 residues.

The J gene is TRBJ1-2, the V gene TRBV2; D unresolved. The CDR3 spans 11 residues. From germline, CDR1 is SNHLY and CDR2 FYNNEI. The ends were cut back, 9 bases at V and 6 bases at J, with 11 bases in the middle. Here the CDR3 DNA reads TGTGCCAGAGCGGGAGGCCATGGCTACACCTTC. Residues: CARAGGHGYTF.

The CDR3 sequence is CASRRTSGVAGELFF. Written as DNA, the CDR3 is TGCGCCAGCCGCCGGACTAGCGGGGTGGCCGGGGAGCTGTTTTTT. The chain uses TRBV5-1 and TRBJ2-2, with 12 bases that match TRBD2. Germline V gene lookup returns CDR1 SGHRS and CDR2 YFSETQ. V trimming: 7 bases; J trimming: 6 bases; junction bases outside the gene matches: 7. The CDR3 consists of 15 residues.

The chain uses TRBV14 and TRBJ2-3; possible D gene TRBD1, 6 bases. Trimming pared 2 bases from V and 6 bases from J, leaving 18 bases between. CDR3 length: 16 residues. CDR1 and CDR2 from the germline V gene are SGHDN and FVKESK. The CDR3 reads CASSQTDRYPPDTQYF. DNA for the CDR3: TGTGCCAGCAGCCAAACCGACAGGTATCCCCCGGATACGCAGTATTTT.

This sequence joins TRBV5-1 and TRBJ2-2; 12 nucleotides line up with TRBD2. Germline values: CDR1 SGHRS, CDR2 YFSETQ. The CDR3 runs 15 residues. J gave up 6 bases and V 4 bases, and 4 bases lay outside the gene matches. In nucleotides, the CDR3 is TGCGCCAGCAGCCCAGGACTAGCGGGGTCCGGGGAGCTGTTTTTT. Its translation: CASSPGLAGSGELFF.

The CDR3 is CASSATSSGGFRTGELFF. DNA of the CDR3: TGTGCCAGCAGCGCAACGTCTAGCGGGGGCTTTAGAACCGGGGAGCTGTTTTTT. The chain is built from TRBV9 and TRBJ2-2, with 10 bases identical to TRBD2. V shed 3 bases and J 5 bases; nucleotides not matched to a gene: 13. Germline CDR1 SGDLS, CDR2 YYNGEE. The CDR3 spans 18 residues.

V gene TRBV5-1 combines with J gene TRBJ2-7; maybe TRBD2 (5 bases). CDR1 is SGHRS, CDR2 YFSETQ, per germline. The CDR3 has 14 residues. Trimming removed 0 bases at V and 2 bases at J, with 9 bases between. CDR3 coding DNA: TGCGCCAGCAGCTTGGTGTCCGGGACCTACGAGCAGTACTTC. Residues: CASSLVSGTYEQYF.

The chain couples TRBV19 to TRBJ1-2; 7 bases are a match to TRBD1. CDR3 length: 13 residues. Trimming cost V 6 bases and J 7 bases; bases outside gene matches: 8. Germline CDR1 reads LNHDA; CDR2 reads SQIVND (reference sequence). As DNA, the CDR3 is TGTGCCAGTAGCCAGGACAGGCGGAGTGGCTACACCTTC. Its translation: CASSQDRRSGYTF.

The chain is built from TRBV29-1 and TRBJ2-3; TRBD1 is a possible D gene (6 bases). Trimming stripped 0 bases from V and 6 bases from J, with 16 bases between. This CDR3 contains 15 residues. Germline V gives CDR1 SQVTM, CDR2 ANQGSEA. CDR3 loop: CSVEDFRKGGDTQYF. The CDR3 DNA is TGCAGCGTTGAAGATTTCAGGAAAGGGGGTGATACGCAGTATTTT.

This chain joins TRBV30 and TRBJ1-4; no reliable D call. There are 15 residues in the CDR3. From germline, CDR1 is GTSNPN and CDR2 SVGIG (reference sequence). Trimming took 0 bases from V and 4 from J, leaving 12 bases between them. CDR3 sequence reads: CAWSVFRRINEKLFF. CDR3 bases: TGTGCCTGGAGTGTATTCCGGCGGATTAATGAAAAACTGTTTTTT.

The rearrangement links TRBV3-1 (or the pseudogene TRBV3-2) to TRBJ2-7, with 7 nucleotides matching TRBD2. The germline gives CDR1 LGHDT, CDR2 YNNKEL (reference sequence). V trimming: 1 base; J trimming: 0 bases; junction bases outside the gene matches: 0. The CDR3 has 14 residues. The CDR3: CASSQGGGSYEQYF. CDR3 bases: TGTGCCAGCAGCCAAGGCGGGGGCTCCTACGAGCAGTACTTC.

This chain connects TRBV5-6 to TRBJ1-4; a possible D gene is TRBD1 (5 bases). Germline CDR1 is SGHDT and CDR2 is YYEEEE. The CDR3 has 14 amino acids. V shed 4 bases and J shed 3 bases, with 10 bases lying between them. The CDR3 DNA reads TGTGCCAGCAGCCGGGACGGAGCTAATGAAAAACTGTTTTTT. This encodes CASSRDGANEKLFF.

This chain links TRBV27 with TRBJ1-5, with D unresolved. Trimming pared 3 bases from V and 7 bases from J, leaving 7 bases between. This CDR3 spans 12 amino acids. Germline V CDR1 and CDR2: MNHEY, SMNVEV (reference sequence). The CDR3, as DNA: TGTGCCAGCAGTTTGGCGGGGCAGCCCCAGCATTTT. Protein product: CASSLAGQPQHF.

The J gene is TRBJ1-2, the V gene TRBV23-1; TRBD1 might be the D (5 bases). TRBV23-1 is recorded as an ORF, its role being uncertain. Trimming took off 3 bases at V and 4 bases at J, with 6 bases between the two ends. CDR3 length: 12 amino acids. CDR3 DNA sequence: TGCGCCAGCAGTCATGGGACCTATGGCTACACCTTC. Amino acids: CASSHGTYGYTF.

The chain carries TRBV7-2 and TRBJ2-1; 9 bases align to TRBD1. Trimming removed 5 bases from V and 1 base from J; junction bases left unmatched: 3. In germline, CDR1 is SGHTA, CDR2 FQGNSA. The CDR3 length is 15 residues. The DNA of the CDR3 is TGTGCCAGCAGCGGGGACAGGGCTTCCTACAATGAGCAGTTCTTC. Protein: CASSGDRASYNEQFF.

The genes are TRBV19 and TRBJ1-6; 7 bases match TRBD1. V trimming: 10 bases; J trimming: 11 bases; junction bases outside the gene matches: 14. The CDR3 loop spans 14 amino acids. Germline V gives CDR1 LNHDA, CDR2 SQIVND (reference sequence). The CDR3: CATSSLDREAPLHF. CDR3 DNA sequence: TGTGCCACATCTTCACTCGACAGGGAGGCACCCCTCCACTTT.

This chain connects TRBV4-1 to TRBJ2-7; D is unresolved. Germline V gene lookup returns CDR1 MGHRA and CDR2 YSYEKL. The CDR3 consists of 13 residues. V was clipped by 1 base and J by 1 base, with 5 bases between them. The CDR3 here is CASSQVGSYEQYF. In nucleotides, the CDR3 is TGCGCCAGCAGCCAAGTGGGGTCCTACGAGCAGTACTTC.

This clone appeared a single time. CDR3 region: CASIRGQGGGYTF. CDR3 sequence (DNA): TGTGCCAGTATTCGGGGACAGGGAGGAGGCTACACCTTC. This sequence joins TRBV19 and TRBJ1-2, with 9 bases aligning to TRBD1. Per the germline V gene, CDR1 is LNHDA and CDR2 is SQIVND (reference sequence). The CDR3 is 13 amino acids. Germline trimming cut 7 bases from V and 8 bases from J; bases unmatched to any gene: 8.

This chain joins TRBV5-1 and TRBJ1-3, with 7 bases aligning to TRBD1. Germline CDR1 SGHRS, CDR2 YFSETQ. V lost 4 bases, J lost 4 bases, and 5 bases stayed unmatched. The CDR3 spans 14 residues. The CDR3 is CASSGTGVGNTIYF. The CDR3 region has the DNA TGCGCCAGCAGCGGAACAGGGGTCGGAAACACCATATATTTT.

The chain joins TRBV5-1 to TRBJ1-1; no definite D call. V was trimmed by 1 base and J by 3 bases, leaving 7 bases between them. The germline CDR1 and CDR2 sequences are SGHRS and YFSETQ. The CDR3 spans 13 residues. The chain's CDR3 is CASSLLGDTEAFF. The CDR3 DNA is TGCGCCAGCAGCTTGCTTGGCGACACTGAAGCTTTCTTT.